Described below is a single T cell receptor (beta chain) sequence and its context. These data belong to a study of blood T cells in healthy people across ages. PCR was performed a second time for about 7 to 11 cycles using a sample-barcoded 5' primer and a J-beta primer mix. Through a template-switch adaptor with 12 random nucleotides, each cDNA molecule received a tag. TCRdb reprocessed the 5' RACE reads via MiXCR and lists one record per CDR3 protein. This table has around 800,000 distinct CDR3 sequences, around half appearing once. Germline assignment: CDR1 SQVTM and CDR2 ANQGSEA. Unmatched junction bases numbered 7, after V lost 4 bases and J lost 7 bases. This CDR3 has 14 amino acids. Donors were systemically healthy Caucasian individuals from Russia aged roughly 6 to 90 years. With each sample, at least 5.5 micrograms of total RNA were extracted.

This receptor was taken from a man older than 75 in good health. The chain carries TRBV29-1 and TRBJ2-1; the match to TRBD2 covers 10 bases. Material: blood. DNA for the CDR3: TGCAGCGTTGCCCTAGCGGGAGCTCGGAATGAGCAGTTCTTC. It yields the protein CSVALAGARNEQFF.